One and the same sample provided the 22 T cell receptor beta chains below, sequenced in a study of shared clonotypes between healthy human individuals. The data were produced by immunoSEQ multiplex PCR, yet TCRdb's version contains in-frame clones alone and is incomplete. The sample consists of more than 1 million clones, roughly 74% of them appearing once. Sequencing was done on a sample of memory CD4+ T cells from PBMCs. Subset in this sample: CD45RA-negative fraction. Receptors were obtained from a man younger than 35 in good health. Some clones in this sample may be carry-over from other donors' samples.

This chain links TRBV14 with TRBJ2-1, with TRBD2 identical over 8 bases. Germline lookup yields CDR1 SGHDN and CDR2 FVKESK. With V trimmed by 4 bases and J by 6 bases, 17 bases remained unmatched. The length of the CDR3 is 18 residues. The CDR3 sequence: CASSLREGAGVGGNEQFF. The CDR3 DNA is TGTGCCAGCAGCCTCCGGGAGGGAGCGGGAGTTGGTGGCAATGAGCAGTTCTTC.

The DNA for the CDR3 is TGTGCCTGGAGTCACCAGGGTCGGGGAGAGCAGTACTTC. This encodes CAWSHQGRGEQYF. This sequence joins TRBV30 and TRBJ2-5; D may correspond to TRBD1 or TRBD2 (5 bases each). This CDR3 is 13 amino acids long. CDR1 and CDR2 from the germline V gene are GTSNPN and SVGIG (reference sequence). V was clipped by 2 bases and J by 11 bases, with 18 bases between them.

V gene TRBV2 combines with J gene TRBJ1-1, with a possible D match to TRBD1 (5 bases). V was trimmed by 7 bases and J by 5 bases, leaving 8 bases between them. The CDR3 consists of 11 residues. Germline V CDR1 and CDR2: SNHLY, FYNNEI. The CDR3: CASTGGTEAFF. The CDR3 bases are TGTGCCAGCACGGGGGGGACTGAAGCTTTCTTT.

The count of this clone is one. The V gene is TRBV23-1, the J gene TRBJ2-7; tentative D call: TRBD1 (6 bases). TRBV23-1 is an ORF, and what it does is uncertain. The CDR3 has 17 amino acids. V lost 7 bases and J lost 1, with 23 bases in between. The CDR3 sequence is CASTTPNGQGQSYEQYF. CDR3 bases: TGCGCCAGCACCACCCCCAATGGTCAGGGGCAATCCTACGAGCAGTACTTC.

This clone has a handful of counts. This sequence joins TRBV5-8 and TRBJ1-1; no clear D gene. The V and J ends lost 1 base and 11 bases respectively, with 15 bases between them. Germline loops: CDR1 SGHTS, CDR2 YDEGEE. CDR3 size: 13 residues. The CDR3 sequence is CASSLRSRVTAFF. The CDR3 nucleotides read TGTGCCAGCAGCTTGAGGTCGAGGGTGACGGCTTTCTTT.

V usage is TRBV6-1 and J usage is TRBJ2-3, with 10 bases aligning to TRBD1. CDR1 and CDR2 (germline): MNHNS, SASEGT. The CDR3 consists of 15 residues. V was clipped by 1 base and J by 6 bases; unmatched bases: 4. For the CDR3, the DNA is TGTGCCAGCAGTGAAGGACAGGGGGCGTTTGATACGCAGTATTTT. This sequence encodes CASSEGQGAFDTQYF.

A few counts support this clone. The V call is TRBV25-1, the J call TRBJ2-5; D is unclear. The CDR3 spans 15 residues. V dropped 3 bases and J dropped 0 bases, with 11 bases sitting between them. CDR1 and CDR2 from the germline V gene are MGHDK and SYGVNS. The CDR3 reads CASSDPAINQETQYF. CDR3 bases: TGTGCCAGCAGTGACCCAGCGATAAACCAAGAGACCCAGTACTTC. The entire variable domain, with the rest obtained from reference TRBV25-1 and TRBJ2-5, is as follows: EADIYQTPRYLVIGTGKKITLECSQTMGHDKMYWYQQDPGMELHLIHYSYGVNSTEKGDLSSESTVSRIRTEHFPLTLESARPSHTSQYLCASSDPAINQETQYFGPGTRLLVL.

V and J are TRBV6-1 and TRBJ1-4; D gene ambiguous. Trimming pared 3 bases from V and 3 bases from J, leaving 11 bases between. The CDR3 consists of 15 residues. Looked up from germline, CDR1 is MNHNS and CDR2 is SASEGT. The CDR3 spells CASSDKLGANEKLFF. CDR3 bases: TGTGCCAGCAGTGACAAGTTGGGAGCTAATGAAAAACTGTTTTTT.

The chain couples TRBV11-2 to TRBJ2-1, with 8 bases lining up with TRBD2. CDR1 and CDR2 (germline): SGHAT, FQNNGV. The CDR3 extends over 17 amino acids. V lost 8 bases to trimming and J lost 4 bases; unmatched junction nucleotides: 16. The CDR3, as DNA: TGTGCCAGCCGTGGGGCCAAGGGCGGGGGGTCATACAATGAGCAGTTCTTC. Its protein is CASRGAKGGGSYNEQFF.

V and J are TRBV5-4 and TRBJ1-2; D is perhaps TRBD1 (5 bases). The germline V and J ends were trimmed by 4 bases and 7 bases, with 14 bases remaining between them. The CDR3 has 13 amino acids. CDR1 and CDR2 (germline): SGHNT, YYREEE (reference sequence). This CDR3 is CASSPWGGSGYTF. CDR3 in DNA: TGTGCCAGCAGCCCCTGGGGGGGGAGTGGCTACACCTTC.

The genes are TRBV28 and TRBJ2-1, with TRBD2 matching over 8 bases. J gave up 5 bases and V 3 bases, and 6 bases lay outside the gene matches. The germline CDR1 and CDR2 sequences are MDHEN and SYDVKM. The CDR3 has 15 residues. CDR3 nucleotides: TGTGCCAGCAGTTTTTCGACTAGCGCCCACAATGAGCAGTTCTTC. It is translated as CASSFSTSAHNEQFF.

CDR3 sequence (DNA): TGTGCCAGCAGTTTCATGCAGGGTAGGCAGCCCCAGCATTTT. Protein sequence: CASSFMQGRQPQHF. V and J are TRBV28 and TRBJ1-5; possibly TRBD1 for D (5 bases). V was cut by 3 bases and J by 7 bases, with 13 bases left in between. Germline V gene sequence: CDR1 MDHEN, CDR2 SYDVKM. The CDR3 consists of 14 residues.

The chain couples TRBV28 to TRBJ2-7, with D possibly being TRBD1 or TRBD2 (5 bases each). Germline V lookup: CDR1 MDHEN, CDR2 SYDVKM. The CDR3 covers 14 residues. Deletions cut 6 bases from V and 6 bases from J, with 18 bases between. In DNA, the CDR3 is TGTGCCAGCAGGGGACGGACCGTCCTCGGCGAGCAGTACTTC. It yields the protein CASRGRTVLGEQYF. Full variable domain (rest looked up from reference TRBV28 and TRBJ2-7): DVKVTQSSRYLVKRTGEKVFLECVQDMDHENMFWYRQDPGLGLRLIYFSYDVKMKEKGDIPEGYSVSREKKERFSLILESASTNQTSMYLCASRGRTVLGEQYFGPGTRLTVT.

V usage is TRBV29-1 and J usage is TRBJ1-5; the D gene is possibly TRBD1 (6 bases). The CDR3 totals 14 residues. V shed 3 bases and J shed 4 bases, with 13 bases lying between them. Germline V gene lookup returns CDR1 SQVTM and CDR2 ANQGSEA. CDR3 protein: CSVEGGGVNQPQHF. The CDR3 DNA follows: TGCAGCGTTGAGGGGGGCGGGGTAAATCAGCCCCAGCATTTT.

In the case of this clone: This CDR3 fails to terminate in the conserved phenylalanine or tryptophan, so it likely reflects a read error. The DNA is omitted, as the CDR3 cannot be located on it reliably, and the CDR3 follows TCRdb's listing. J is TRBJ1-1 and V is TRBV21-1. TRBV21-1 is classified as a pseudogene. The CDR3 numbers 11 amino acids, ends counted. The CDR3 loop reads CASSKVSPGTP.

CDR3 sequence: CASSFYRGETQYF. DNA of the CDR3: TGTGCCAGCAGCTTCTACCGCGGGGAGACCCAGTACTTC. This chain joins TRBV7-9 and TRBJ2-5, with D possibly being TRBD2 (5 bases). The V and J ends lost 3 bases and 5 bases respectively, with 10 bases between them. This CDR3 has 13 residues. In germline, CDR1 is SEHNR, CDR2 FQNEAQ (reference sequence).

The chain combines TRBV6-5 with TRBJ1-5, with D unresolved. The CDR3 length is 14 residues. The germline gives CDR1 MNHEY, CDR2 SVGAGI. Trimming stripped 5 bases from V and 0 bases from J, with 8 bases between. CDR3 loop: CASSPYNSNQPQHF. In DNA, the CDR3 is TGTGCCAGCAGTCCTTATAATAGCAATCAGCCCCAGCATTTT.

The V call is TRBV2, the J call TRBJ1-1; 7 nucleotides line up with TRBD1. The CDR3 totals 15 residues. Germline CDR1 and CDR2: SNHLY and FYNNEI. Germline trimming cut 5 bases from V and 1 base from J; bases unmatched to any gene: 7. The CDR3 nucleotides are TGTGCCAGCAGTCTACAATGGACAGGGAACACTGAAGCTTTCTTT. Its protein product is CASSLQWTGNTEAFF.

V gene TRBV6-5 combines with J gene TRBJ1-4, with D unclear. The CDR3 spans 9 residues. The V end was cut by 11 bases, the J end by 8 bases, with 6 bases between. Germline loops: CDR1 MNHEY, CDR2 SVGAGI. DNA of the CDR3: TGTGCCTGCGTCGAAAAACTGTTTTTT. This gives the protein CACVEKLFF.

This chain links TRBV30 with TRBJ1-6; D may be TRBD1 (6 bases). From germline, CDR1 is GTSNPN and CDR2 SVGIG (reference sequence). With 0 bases removed from V and 7 bases from J, the gap between germline ends came to 10 bases. There are 14 residues in the CDR3. CDR3 DNA sequence: TGTGCCTGGAGTGTTGGGAGGGGGAATTCACCCCTCCACTTT. It translates to CAWSVGRGNSPLHF.

This chain links TRBV7-2 with TRBJ2-1, with 13 bases fitting TRBD2. Looked up from germline, CDR1 is SGHTA and CDR2 is FQGNSA. Trimming took 6 bases from V and 8 from J; bases not matched to a gene: 10. The CDR3 contains 16 residues. CDR3 sequence reads: CASSQTGLAGEYEQFF. The DNA of the CDR3 is TGTGCCAGCAGTCAAACAGGACTAGCGGGAGAGTATGAGCAGTTCTTC.

V is TRBV9 and J is TRBJ2-6; D gene unclear. CDR3 length: 15 residues. Trimming shortened V by 3 bases and J by 0 bases, and 7 bases separated the two germline ends. The germline V gene encodes CDR1 SGDLS and CDR2 YYNGEE. The CDR3 DNA reads as TGTGCCAGCAGCGCCCCGGGCTCTGGGGCCAACGTCCTGACTTTC. Protein: CASSAPGSGANVLTF.